Below are 11 T cell receptor beta chains sequenced from a single sample in a study of shared T cell receptors in the human thymus. TCRdb's copy holds only in-frame clones and misses some; the assay was immunoSEQ multiplex PCR. Here the sample spans about 660,000 clones, roughly 88% being singletons. These data are also associated with another study on human thymus T cells.

Sequencing was carried out using thymocytes. All receptors come from a boy in the first two years of life with a congenital heart defect.

This clone was seen only once. The CDR3 protein is CASSIQGSHYEQYF. The CDR3 DNA reads TGTGCCAGCAGTATACAGGGATCCCACTACGAGCAGTACTTC. The chain links TRBV6-1 to TRBJ2-7; tentative D call: TRBD1 (6 bases). Germline CDR1 and CDR2: MNHNS and SASEGT. V gave up 5 bases and J gave up 3 bases, with 14 bases separating them. CDR3 length: 14 residues.

This chain links TRBV2 with TRBJ2-5, with 9 bases that match TRBD1. J gave up 3 bases and V 3 bases, and 5 bases lay outside the gene matches. CDR3 length: 15 amino acids. The germline CDR1 and CDR2 sequences are SNHLY and FYNNEI. The CDR3 sequence: CASSEYRGPKETQYF. CDR3 nucleotide sequence: TGTGCCAGCAGTGAGTACAGGGGGCCCAAAGAGACCCAGTACTTC.

This clone was detected once. The chain carries TRBV11-2 and TRBJ2-5; no firm D call. The V gene lost 6 bases and the J gene lost 4 bases, with 12 bases spanning the gap. Looked up from germline, CDR1 is SGHAT and CDR2 is FQNNGV. CDR3 length: 13 residues. The CDR3, as DNA: TGTGCCAGCAGTTCACGACTTCGAGAGACCCAGTACTTC. Its protein is CASSSRLRETQYF.

This clone is a singleton in its sample. The chain carries TRBV18 and TRBJ2-1; TRBD2 aligns across 8 bases. The CDR3 totals 18 residues. V lost 2 bases and J lost 4; bases outside the gene matches: 13. Germline CDR1 and CDR2: KGHSH and LQKENI. The CDR3 DNA reads TGTGCCAGCTCACCAATCCGGCTAGCGGGTCGGTTTTACAATGAGCAGTTCTTC. Encoded protein: CASSPIRLAGRFYNEQFF. Full variable domain (rest looked up from reference TRBV18 and TRBJ2-1): NAGVMQNPRHLVRRRGQEARLRCSPMKGHSHVYWYRQLPEEGLKFMVYLQKENIIDESGMPKERFSAEFPKEGPSILRIQQVVRGDSAAYFCASSPIRLAGRFYNEQFFGPGTRLTVL.

The rearrangement joins TRBV7-9 to TRBJ1-2; TRBD1 might be the D (6 bases). CDR3 size: 13 residues. V was clipped by 5 bases and J by 4 bases, with 11 bases between them. The V gene's germline CDR1 is SEHNR and CDR2 FQNEAQ (reference sequence). CDR3 protein: CASSPQGTYGYTF. For the CDR3, the DNA is TGTGCCAGCAGCCCCCAGGGGACCTATGGCTACACCTTC.

The chain recombines TRBV27 with TRBJ1-4; D not certain. The CDR3 is made up of 12 amino acids. The germline V gene encodes CDR1 MNHEY and CDR2 SMNVEV (reference sequence). Trimming took off 2 bases at V and 8 bases at J, with 6 bases between the two ends. The CDR3 nucleotides are TGTGCCAGCAGTTTAATGGGCGAAAAACTGTTTTTT. It yields the protein CASSLMGEKLFF. The full variable domain, its missing parts supplied by reference TRBV27 and TRBJ1-4, is EAQVTQNPRYLITVTGKKLTVTCSQNMNHEYMSWYRQDPGLGLRQIYYSMNVEVTDKGDVPEGYKVSRKEKRNFPLILESPSPNQTSLYFCASSLMGEKLFFGSGTQLSVL.

The chain employs TRBV2 and TRBJ2-3; 7 bases agree with TRBD1. Germline V gene lookup returns CDR1 SNHLY and CDR2 FYNNEI. The CDR3 is 16 amino acids. V lost 3 bases, J lost 5 bases, and 11 bases stayed unmatched. The CDR3 sequence: CASSEERAGGKDTQYF. CDR3 nucleotide sequence: TGTGCCAGCAGTGAGGAAAGGGCAGGGGGTAAAGATACGCAGTATTTT. Combining the CDR3 with reference TRBV2 and TRBJ2-3 gives the whole variable domain EPEVTQTPSHQVTQMGQEVILRCVPISNHLYFYWYRQILGQKVEFLVSFYNNEISEKSEIFDDQFSVERPDGSNFTLKIRSTKLEDSAMYFCASSEERAGGKDTQYFGPGTRLTVL.

This clone showed up just a few times. CDR3 amino acids: CASSIAGGDGYGYTF. The CDR3 DNA follows: TGTGCCAGTAGTATAGCAGGGGGAGATGGCTATGGCTACACCTTC. V gene TRBV19 combines with J gene TRBJ1-2; 7 nucleotides align to TRBD1. This CDR3 contains 15 residues. Germline V CDR1 and CDR2: LNHDA, SQIVND (reference sequence). The junction had 6 bases not matched to a gene; V was cut back by 1 base and J by 4 bases.

Details on this clone: Distinct nucleotide sequences in the sample also encode this CDR3. The V and J genes are TRBV7-9 and TRBJ2-5, with a tentative D call TRBD1 (5 bases). Germline lookup yields CDR1 SEHNR and CDR2 FQNEAQ (reference sequence). V lost 1 base and J 2 bases, leaving 5 bases between the germline ends. The CDR3 contains 13 residues. Written as DNA, the CDR3 is TGTGCCAGCAGCTTAGACAGGCAAGAGACCCAGTACTTC. Translating gives CASSLDRQETQYF.

V and J are TRBV4-3 and TRBJ2-6, with D maybe TRBD2 (6 bases). Germline CDR1 LGHNA, CDR2 YSLEER. The V gene lost 0 bases and the J gene lost 7 bases, with 16 bases spanning the gap. This CDR3 is built from 17 residues. The CDR3 sequence is CASSQDLDSAGANVLTF. Here the CDR3 DNA reads TGCGCCAGCAGCCAAGATCTGGACTCCGCGGGAGCCAACGTCCTGACTTTC.

This clone was picked up a small number of times. V and J are TRBV30 and TRBJ1-1; D is unresolved. Germline CDR1 GTSNPN, CDR2 SVGIG (reference sequence). This CDR3 has 17 residues. V was cut by 0 bases and J by 5 bases, with 22 bases left in between. The CDR3 protein is CAWSVDGETNQRTEAFF. In DNA form, the CDR3 reads TGTGCCTGGAGTGTAGATGGGGAGACTAACCAGCGGACTGAAGCTTTCTTT.